This TCR beta chain was profiled in a study of early T cells in non-severe SARS-CoV-2 infection (dated by TCRdb to 2020 to 2022). Study-level background: Because TCR sequencing was done on bulk RNA from unsorted whole blood, the alpha and beta chains could not be paired. Overall study outcomes, separate from this receptor: VDJdb matching was skewed toward anti-spike CD8 responses, so virus-specific expansions were likely underestimated and private and CD4 specificities were missed.

Set within a cohort of healthcare workers in London, UK, this nested case-control study involved weekly PCR testing of nasopharyngeal swabs along with blood sampling. Healthcare workers were recruited during the week of the UK lockdown, between 23 and 31 March 2020, and followed weekly for up to about 15 weeks. Taken from the germline V gene (reference sequence), the CDR1 and CDR2 loops are LNHDA and SQIVND. V sheds 4 bases and J sheds 2 bases, leaving 17 bases between their ends. From cysteine to phenylalanine, the CDR3 is 16 amino acids long. The only DNA kept is the CDR3, 48 bases in frame from the first base. The receptor library was made with 5' RACE. Sequencing used a NextSeq 500. To correct for sequencing error and PCR bias, the TCR library protocol tagged individual cDNA molecules with unique molecular identifiers. Both TCR alpha and beta chains were sequenced, and tight co-correlation was observed between alpha and beta sequence abundances in each sample. In the paper's pipeline: Decombinator V4 was used to annotate TCR sequences for V gene, J gene and CDR3. TCRs were defined as expanded if a significant change between any two time points was detected under a Poisson model with p below 0.0001. TCR abundances were normalised to the total number of TCRs sequenced per sample and expressed as counts per million. TRAV1-2 paired with TRAJ12, TRAJ20 or TRAJ33 defined MAIT TCRs, while TRAV10 paired with TRAJ18 defined iNKT TCRs. VDJdb, accessed 1 November 2021, was searched for CMV, EBV and SARS-CoV-2 annotated TCRs, excluding TCRs annotated for multiple antigens. Clones were called with MiXCR by TCRdb after fastp trimmed the public reads at Q25, and only in-frame beta chains were retained. Here each entry gathers all rows of one CDR3 protein and keeps the most common genes and DNA. TCRdb, not the original authors, processed these V and J calls. The sample table shows some 80,000 distinct CDR3 sequences, and roughly 15% are seen once. In total, the top ten clones hold about 1.4% of the sample.

This clonotype came up many times. This clone's antigen is unknown. The record has no base qualities; no much larger clone is one base away. What was sequenced was whole blood. The origin of this receptor is an adult who was a healthcare worker with PCR-confirmed SARS-CoV-2 infection or an uninfected control (not recorded which). The sequence is built from TRBV19 and TRBJ2-5; perhaps TRBD1 is the D gene, with 6 bases matching. Here is the DNA: TGTGCCAGTAGTACGATACAGGGATCAATACAAGAGACCCAGTACTTC. This is translated as CASSTIQGSIQETQYF.